These 21 T cell receptor beta chains were all obtained from the same sample, sequenced in a study of shared T cell receptors in the human thymus. The data were produced by immunoSEQ multiplex PCR, yet TCRdb's version contains in-frame clones alone and is incomplete. The sample holds 450,000 to 650,000 clones; roughly 74% are singletons and the top ten take about 0.014%. This sample also appeared in a second study, on human thymus T cells.

Source material: thymocytes. The receptors here all came from a boy less than two years old with a congenital heart defect.

This clone has only one observation. The chain joins TRBV15 to TRBJ1-5; D unresolved. V was cut by 3 bases and J by 0 bases, with 15 bases left in between. The CDR3 is 17 amino acids. Per the germline V gene, CDR1 is LNHNV and CDR2 is YYDKDF (reference sequence). The CDR3: CATSRFPAVYSNQPQHF. DNA for the CDR3: TGTGCCACCAGCAGGTTCCCCGCAGTTTATAGCAATCAGCCCCAGCATTTT.

This chain uses TRBV7-9 with TRBJ1-1, with D tentatively TRBD1 (5 bases). CDR1 is SEHNR and CDR2 is FQNEAQ in the germline V gene (reference sequence). CDR3 length: 15 residues. V gave up 5 bases and J gave up 1 base, with 14 bases separating them. The CDR3: CASSQITDRNTEAFF. The CDR3 nucleotides read TGTGCCAGCAGCCAGATAACCGACAGGAACACTGAAGCTTTCTTT.

The chain employs TRBV4-3 and TRBJ1-2; TRBD1 matches 8 bases. Trimming at V came to 0 bases and at J to 4 bases, leaving 4 bases not matched to a gene. Germline V lookup: CDR1 LGHNA, CDR2 YSLEER. The CDR3 is 15 residues long. CDR3 region: CASSQETRGLYGYTF. For the CDR3, the DNA is TGCGCCAGCAGCCAAGAGACCAGGGGGCTCTATGGCTACACCTTC.

The CDR3 here is CSVEGTGGVEKLFF. CDR3 in DNA: TGCAGCGTTGAAGGGACAGGGGGCGTTGAAAAACTGTTTTTT. This rearrangement joins TRBV29-1 to TRBJ1-4; 11 bases map to TRBD1. Germline V gene data show CDR1 as SQVTM and CDR2 as ANQGSEA. The CDR3 length is 14 residues. V trimming: 1 base; J trimming: 7 bases; junction bases outside the gene matches: 2.

The rearrangement links TRBV4-1 to TRBJ1-2; 7 nucleotides line up with TRBD1. The CDR3 loop spans 16 amino acids. CDR1 MGHRA and CDR2 YSYEKL come from the germline V gene. Trimming removed 4 bases from V and 4 bases from J; junction bases left unmatched: 12. CDR3: CASSPSGTAKPYGYTF. The CDR3 DNA reads as TGCGCCAGCAGCCCCTCCGGGACAGCCAAACCCTATGGCTACACCTTC.

The gene calls are TRBV27 and TRBJ2-3; D might be TRBD2 (5 bases). CDR3 length: 15 amino acids. V was trimmed by 4 bases and J by 1 base, leaving 12 bases between them. The germline gives CDR1 MNHEY, CDR2 SMNVEV (reference sequence). This CDR3 is CASSSIRSGTDTQYF. CDR3 DNA: TGTGCCAGCAGTTCCATCCGTAGCGGCACAGATACGCAGTATTTT.

The CDR3 DNA reads TGTGCCAGCAGCCGCCACCGGGACACAAACTATGGCTACACCTTC. Translating gives CASSRHRDTNYGYTF. The chain employs TRBV11-3 and TRBJ1-2; the D gene is possibly TRBD1 (6 bases). Germline V gives CDR1 SGHNT, CDR2 YENEEA. The CDR3 consists of 15 residues. V dropped 5 bases and J dropped 2 bases, with 15 bases sitting between them.

The chain combines TRBV15 with TRBJ1-2; no reliable D call. V was clipped by 0 bases and J by 8 bases, with 13 bases between them. Germline V CDR1 and CDR2: LNHNV, YYDKDF (reference sequence). CDR3 length equals 14 residues. The CDR3, as DNA: TGTGCCACCAGCAGAGATCGATTGGGCAACGGCTACACCTTC. Translating it yields CATSRDRLGNGYTF.

Regarding this clone: One end of the junction is discordant with germline, which a read error may explain. CDR3 DNA: TGTACCAGCAGCGTAGCTGGGGCAGGGGGCAATAATGAAAAACTGTTTTTT. Its protein is CTSSVAGAGGNNEKLFF. The chain couples TRBV9 to TRBJ1-4, with TRBD1 matching 8 bases. Germline V CDR1 and CDR2: SGDLS, YYNGEE. The CDR3 totals 17 residues.

To note about this clone: The junction differs from germline at one of its ends, possibly a read error. V usage is TRBV7-7 and J usage is TRBJ1-3, with 8 positions matching TRBD1. CDR1 is SSHAT and CDR2 is FNYEAQ in the germline V gene (reference sequence). CDR3 length: 16 residues. The CDR3 spells CASSPGQGSSGNTIYF. CDR3 DNA sequence: TGTGCTAGCAGCCCCGGACAGGGATCGTCTGGAAACACCATATATTTT.

The chain is built from TRBV5-4 and TRBJ1-3, with D possibly TRBD1 on 5 matching bases. CDR1 is SGHNT and CDR2 is YYREEE in the germline V gene (reference sequence). This CDR3 spans 17 amino acids. V was clipped by 1 base and J by 0 bases, with 14 bases between them. The CDR3 sequence is CASSLWGPGDSGNTIYF. For the CDR3, the DNA is TGTGCCAGCAGCTTGTGGGGCCCAGGCGACTCTGGAAACACCATATATTTT. The complete variable domain, with remaining parts taken from reference TRBV5-4 and TRBJ1-3, reads ETGVTQSPTHLIKTRGQQVTLRCSSQSGHNTVSWYQQALGQGPQFIFQYYREEENGRGNFPPRFSGLQFPNYSSELNVNALELDDSALYLCASSLWGPGDSGNTIYFGEGSWLTVV.

In this sample, this clone turned up once. This sequence joins TRBV4-1 and TRBJ2-1; the match to TRBD2 covers 10 bases. The germline V gene has CDR1 MGHRA and CDR2 YSYEKL. V dropped 1 base and J dropped 4; count of bases not matched to a gene: 10. This CDR3 is built from 18 residues. For the CDR3, the DNA is TGCGCCAGCAGCCAAGGGCGGCCGGGACTAGCGTTATACAATGAGCAGTTCTTC. Translating gives CASSQGRPGLALYNEQFF.

The chain is built from TRBV19 and TRBJ2-1, with a tentative D call TRBD2 (5 bases). The CDR3 is made up of 14 amino acids. Germline CDR1 LNHDA, CDR2 SQIVND (reference sequence). The V end lost 2 bases, the J end lost 3 bases, and 8 bases lay between the germline ends. The DNA for the CDR3 is TGTGCCAGTAGTATAAACGGGAACTACAATGAGCAGTTCTTC. Translating gives CASSINGNYNEQFF.

A few counts support this clone. This sequence joins TRBV5-8 and TRBJ1-5, with TRBD1 as a possible D gene (6 bases). V lost 3 bases, J lost 2 bases, and 9 bases lay in between. Germline CDR1 SGHTS, CDR2 YDEGEE. The CDR3 covers 14 residues. Written as DNA, the CDR3 is TGTGCCAGCAGCTCGGACAGCCGCAATCAGCCCCAGCATTTT. Translation: CASSSDSRNQPQHF.

The chain is built from TRBV7-9 and TRBJ2-2, with 12 bases aligning to TRBD2. Germline V gene data show CDR1 as SEHNR and CDR2 as FQNEAQ (reference sequence). This CDR3 has 15 amino acids. V gave up 6 bases and J gave up 7 bases; unmatched junction bases: 6. The DNA for the CDR3 is TGTGCCAGCAGTTTCCCGGGACTAGCGGGCGGGGAGCTGTTTTTT. The encoded protein is CASSFPGLAGGELFF.

J is TRBJ2-4 and V is TRBV28; TRBD1 matches at 7 bases. Germline CDR1 MDHEN, CDR2 SYDVKM. After removal of 8 bases from V and 0 bases from J, the junction contained 10 bases not matched to a gene. The CDR3 is 16 residues long. CDR3 sequence (DNA): TGTGCCAGCGGCAACAGGGGAACTTTAGCCAAAAACATTCAGTACTTC. Protein product: CASGNRGTLAKNIQYF.

This sequence joins TRBV11-2 and TRBJ2-1; possible D gene TRBD2, 5 bases. This CDR3 comprises 16 residues. With 1 base removed from V and 3 bases from J, the gap between germline ends came to 13 bases. Germline CDR1 SGHAT, CDR2 FQNNGV. This CDR3 reads CASSLGAGRIYNEQFF. The CDR3 DNA reads TGTGCCAGCAGCTTAGGGGCGGGCCGTATCTACAATGAGCAGTTCTTC.

The chain carries TRBV6-6 and TRBJ1-2; 7 bases agree with TRBD1. CDR1 is MNHNY, CDR2 SVGAGI, per germline (reference sequence). The CDR3 spans 14 residues. Losses at the gene ends were 0 bases for V and 7 bases for J; bases not matched to a gene: 5. The CDR3 bases are TGTGCCAGCAGTTACTCGAACAGGGGTGGTGGCTACACCTTC. Translating it yields CASSYSNRGGGYTF.

This chain links TRBV7-7 with TRBJ2-1, with TRBD2 matching 8 bases. The CDR3 is 15 amino acids. Trimming removed 4 bases from V and 3 bases from J; junction bases left unmatched: 5. Germline CDR1 is SSHAT and CDR2 is FNYEAQ (reference sequence). This CDR3 reads CASSSGLANYNEQFF. In DNA form, the CDR3 reads TGTGCCAGCAGCTCCGGACTAGCAAACTACAATGAGCAGTTCTTC.

The chain couples TRBV28 to TRBJ1-5, with unresolved D. This CDR3 contains 16 residues. The ends were cut back, 3 bases at V and 0 bases at J, with 12 bases in the middle. The germline gives CDR1 MDHEN, CDR2 SYDVKM. The CDR3 loop reads CASSFPQLDSNQPQHF. As DNA, the CDR3 is TGTGCCAGCAGTTTCCCACAGTTAGATAGCAATCAGCCCCAGCATTTT.

There are a few counts of this clone. The V gene is TRBV5-6, the J gene TRBJ1-1; 11 nucleotides align to TRBD1. The V segment lost 4 bases and the J segment 4 bases; nucleotides outside the gene matches: 6. Germline V gene lookup returns CDR1 SGHDT and CDR2 YYEEEE. The CDR3 runs to 15 residues. For the CDR3, the DNA is TGTGCCAGCAGCCTCCCTGGGACAGGGGGCACTGAAGCTTTCTTT. Its translation is CASSLPGTGGTEAFF.